Below are 9 T cell receptor beta chains sequenced from a single sample in a study of T cells in Graves' hyperthyroidism and ophthalmopathy. TCR beta CDR3 region amplification was performed from RNA transcripts. HTBI primers drove first-round RT-PCR of the TCR CDR3. A single record per CDR3 protein comes from TCRdb applying MiXCR to the multiplex PCR reads. The top ten clones hold 26% of a sample with approximately 520,000 distinct CDR3 sequences, under 25% of them seen once. The sequenced material came from blood. The receptors stem from a man aged 18 to 29 with Graves' hyperthyroidism.

This clonotype has a count of ten or more. V gene TRBV28 combines with J gene TRBJ2-7; TRBD2 matches 10 bases. This CDR3 contains 14 residues. After removal of 5 bases from V and 6 bases from J, the junction contained 7 bases not matched to a gene. CDR1 MDHEN and CDR2 SYDVKM come from the germline V gene. For the CDR3, the DNA is TGTGCCAGCAGTCCCAGCGGGGGGGCAGTCGAGCAGTACTTC. It is translated as CASSPSGGAVEQYF.

This clonotype was observed many times. The chain combines TRBV19 with TRBJ1-2; D may be TRBD1 (6 bases). V lost 7 bases, J lost 6 bases, and 21 bases lay in between. Germline loops: CDR1 LNHDA, CDR2 SQIVND (reference sequence). The CDR3 sequence is 15 residues long. The CDR3 bases are TGTGCCAGTATCCGTCACGGCAGGGGAGGGAATGGCTACACCTTC. It is translated as CASIRHGRGGNGYTF.

V gene TRBV12-3 or TRBV12-4 combines with J gene TRBJ1-5, with 9 bases lining up with TRBD1. The CDR3 is made up of 15 amino acids. V was clipped by 4 bases and J by 5 bases; unmatched bases: 6. DNA of the CDR3: TGTGCCAGCAGTTATCGGGACAGGGCGGATCAGCCCCAGCATTTT. Its protein product is CASSYRDRADQPQHF.

This clonotype occurred a few times. The chain links TRBV28 to TRBJ1-5; D ambiguous. There are 15 residues in the CDR3. V dropped 7 bases and J dropped 7 bases, with 20 bases sitting between them. Germline CDR1 is MDHEN and CDR2 is SYDVKM. CDR3 DNA: TGTGCCAGCAACCCAATCGGACGCAACGACCAGCCCCAGCATTTT. Translation: CASNPIGRNDQPQHF.

This clonotype was counted ten times or more. V is TRBV11-3 and J is TRBJ2-5, with a possible D match to TRBD1 (5 bases). The ends were cut back, 5 bases at V and 5 bases at J, with 15 bases in the middle. CDR1 is SGHNT, CDR2 YENEEA, per germline. CDR3 size: 14 residues. The CDR3 DNA is TGTGCCAGCAGCCATAGAAGGGGTCTCGAGACCCAGTACTTC. It is translated as CASSHRRGLETQYF.

This clonotype was recorded many times. This rearrangement joins TRBV3-1 to TRBJ2-7; 7 nucleotides align to TRBD1. Per germline, CDR1 LGHDT and CDR2 YNNKEL (reference sequence). The V segment lost 4 bases and the J segment 2 bases; nucleotides outside the gene matches: 5. The length of the CDR3 is 14 residues. The CDR3, as DNA: TGTGCCAGCAGCCGAGGGACAGTTCCCTACGAGCAGTACTTC. Translated: CASSRGTVPYEQYF.

This clonotype was seen ten or more times. The gene calls are TRBV28 and TRBJ2-5, with D possibly being TRBD1 or TRBD2 (6 bases each). The CDR3 loop spans 15 amino acids. V shed 10 bases and J shed 5 bases, with 23 bases lying between them. CDR1 and CDR2 (germline): MDHEN, SYDVKM. The CDR3 loop reads CATRQEGWSTETQYF. In DNA, the CDR3 is TGTGCCACCAGACAGGAGGGGTGGTCGACGGAGACCCAGTACTTC.

The sample holds many counts of this clonotype. The chain joins TRBV6-1 to TRBJ2-5; D remains ambiguous. The germline V gene encodes CDR1 MNHNS and CDR2 SASEGT. Trimming took off 2 bases at V and 2 bases at J, with 15 bases between the two ends. The CDR3 is 16 residues long. CDR3 loop: CASSETLWADQETQYF. Here the CDR3 DNA reads TGTGCCAGCAGTGAAACATTATGGGCAGATCAAGAGACCCAGTACTTC.

The chain joins TRBV12-3 or TRBV12-4 to TRBJ1-1; a possible D gene is TRBD1 (5 bases). V was trimmed by 3 bases and J by 5 bases, leaving 13 bases between them. This CDR3 is 14 amino acids long. The DNA for the CDR3 is TGTGCCAGCAGTTTCGGGGCGCCGGGGACTGAAGCTTTCTTT. Protein product: CASSFGAPGTEAFF.